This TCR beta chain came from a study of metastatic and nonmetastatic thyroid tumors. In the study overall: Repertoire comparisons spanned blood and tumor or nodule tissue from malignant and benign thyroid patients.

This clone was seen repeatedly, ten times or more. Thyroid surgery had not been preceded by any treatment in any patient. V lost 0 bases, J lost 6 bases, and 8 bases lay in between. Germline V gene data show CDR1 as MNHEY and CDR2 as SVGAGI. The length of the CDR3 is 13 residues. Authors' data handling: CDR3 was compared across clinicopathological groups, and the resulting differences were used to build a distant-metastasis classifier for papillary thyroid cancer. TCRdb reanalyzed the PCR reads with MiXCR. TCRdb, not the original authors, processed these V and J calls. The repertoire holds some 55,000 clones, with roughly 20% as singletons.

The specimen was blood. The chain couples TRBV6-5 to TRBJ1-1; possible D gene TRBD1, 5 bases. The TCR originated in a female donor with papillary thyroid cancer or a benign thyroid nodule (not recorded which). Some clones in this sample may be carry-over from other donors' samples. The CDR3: CASSYSRDAEAFF. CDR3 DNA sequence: TGTGCCAGCAGTTACTCTAGGGACGCTGAAGCTTTCTTT.